The source of this TCR beta chain is a study of blood T cell repertoires in COVID-19 (dated by TCRdb to 2018 to 2021). Regarding the complete study: Collaborator samples came from the United States, Italy and Spain and covered acute and convalescent phases of COVID-19. Samples were obtained from the ongoing ImmuneRACE study (first 160 participants) and from 1,254 subjects provided by 6 global collaborators. The dataset comprised deeply sampled blood TCRbeta repertoires from subjects exposed to, actively infected with, or recovered from COVID-19. HLA class I and class II types, where available, came from metadata supplied by the sample provider rather than from assay-based typing. Sample metadata almost always included a de-identified subject ID, COVID-19 status, age in years and sex. The repertoires were released in a freely available public database meant as a resource for research on the immune response to SARS-CoV-2. The material from the prospective study consisted of cDNA or gDNA derived from T cells, B-cell-depleted T cells, or PBMCs.

The research as a whole found: The quantity of clinical and demographic metadata differed by source and by participant and was supplied without curation.

As concerns this clone: Its recognized antigen is unknown. Base qualities were left out, and no much larger clone turns up one base away.

Participants in the prospective study were aged 18 to 89 years, lived in under 30 United States geographic areas, and enrolled through a virtual design. In the prospective study, participants were assigned to cohorts based on the clinical history participants reported in a screening survey and a study questionnaire. Recovered participants in ImmuneRACE Cohort 3 were defined as having two consecutive negative NP/OP PCR tests, clearance from a healthcare professional, or resolution of symptoms. Each participant in the prospective study had whole blood, serum and a nasopharyngeal or oropharyngeal swab collected by mobile phlebotomists. Additional blood draws and questionnaires over an approximately 2-month period could optionally be provided by prospective study participants. Before DNA extraction, prospective study blood samples were shipped either frozen or at room temperature. TCRbeta CDR3 regions were amplified from genomic DNA by means of the immunoSEQ Assay, a bias-controlled multiplex PCR. Regarding the original processing steps: The number of nucleated cells in each sample was estimated from the amplification of reference gene primers within the assay. To quantify the absolute abundance of each unique TCRbeta CDR3 rearrangement, sequence reads were collapsed and filtered. For each sample, productive Simpson clonality was calculated as the square root of Simpson's diversity index across productive rearrangements. The immuneACCESS repertoire file appears here via TCRdb, limited to in-frame rearrangements. These files lack a portion of the clones; in checked studies, under half of the deficit traces to unresolved V genes, and the cause of the others is not known. The DNA was the basis for D and trimming; V, J and clone size are from that table. Counted in this sample were almost 500,000 clones; approximately 86% of them appeared once. Of the sample, approximately 8% falls within the top ten clones.

From the cysteine through the phenylalanine, the CDR3 covers 14 amino acids. CDR3 DNA only is kept here, 42 bases in frame from base 1. CDR1 and CDR2 are read off the germline V gene as KGHSH and LQKENI. At the junction V is shortened by 3 bases and J by 1 base, with 6 bases in between. The source material was PBMCs or T cells enriched from blood (not recorded which). The V and J genes are TRBV18 and TRBJ2-2; no D gene call is confident. The sequence came from a woman aged 55-69 years who had recovered from COVID-19. The CDR3 reads as follows: CASSPRRNTGELFF. The nucleotides are TGTGCCAGCTCACCGAGGCGGAACACCGGGGAGCTGTTTTTT.